These 2 T cell receptor beta chains originate from one sample sequenced in a study of blood T cell repertoires in COVID-19 (dated by TCRdb to about 2020). Libraries were prepared through the immunoSEQ multiplex PCR assay. Here the immuneACCESS table is served through TCRdb, limited to in-frame sequences with V and J called. Missing clones are a known gap in these copies; in checked studies unresolved V genes cover under half, and the rest lacks a known reason. In all, the sample holds around 260,000 clones, and approximately 90% of those were seen once. About 3.6% of the sample is held by the ten biggest clonotypes. The sequencing input was peripheral blood. These receptors originate from a man between 18 and 29 years old with active or convalescent COVID-19.

This chain links TRBV6-5 with TRBJ1-1, with D unresolved. The germline gives CDR1 MNHEY, CDR2 SVGAGI. The V gene lost 2 bases and the J gene lost 0 bases, with 4 bases spanning the gap. The CDR3 runs 13 residues. CDR3 nucleotides: TGTGCCAGCAGTTACGAGTTGAACACTGAAGCTTTCTTT. This gives the protein CASSYELNTEAFF.

The chain employs TRBV6-1 and TRBJ2-5; D possibly corresponds to TRBD1 (5 bases). The CDR3 is 14 residues long. The germline V gene encodes CDR1 MNHNS and CDR2 SASEGT. Trimming took 2 bases from V and 1 from J, leaving 8 bases between them. The CDR3 here is CASSEWGSQETQYF. The CDR3 nucleotides read TGTGCCAGCAGTGAATGGGGCAGCCAAGAGACCCAGTACTTC.